This T cell receptor beta chain appears in the sequencing data of a study of shared clonotypes between healthy human individuals (dated by TCRdb to the early 2020s). Regarding the research as a whole: The cohort included three men and a couple of women between 18 and 49 years of age. The study deeply sequenced blood TCR repertoires of about five healthy adults to estimate repertoire size and the extent of clonotype sharing between individuals. To increase sequencing depth and limit assay-specific biases, different laboratories used diverse techniques to prepare libraries and sequence TCR repertoires. Each donor's leukapheresis produced roughly between roughly 0.85 and 10 billion PBMCs.

The sample holds one count of this clone. Its antigen is still unknown. The record has no base qualities; no much larger clone is one base away. On the study overall, not on this receptor specifically: Based on pairwise subsampling, the degree of clonotype sharing among donors was expected to be affected by sequencing depth. The genetic and exposure-history diversity represented was limited by the small number of donors. Sampling was restricted to blood, and TCR repertoires in tissues likely differ from the TCR repertoires found in blood.

The CDR3 runs 15 residues from the cysteine to the phenylalanine. Only the CDR3 DNA stays, 45 bases, in frame from base 1. V is pruned by 5 bases and J by 2 bases, leaving 6 bases of the junction without a gene match. For CDR1 and CDR2, the germline V gene lists LGHNA and YNFKEQ. The donors were healthy, HIV-negative adults with no recently reported acute infections or vaccinations. All donors were Caucasian adults living in Nashville, Tennessee, USA. For unsorted samples, tens of millions of PBMCs were counted and genomic DNA was extracted with the QIAamp DNA Blood Mini kit. Blood was obtained by leukapheresis, after which PBMCs were separated by Ficoll-Histopaque density gradient centrifugation and cryopreserved in liquid nitrogen vapor phase. Using the deep immunoSEQ assay, TCR CDR3 regions were amplified from genomic DNA by multiplex PCR. Extracted genomic DNA from each cell subset was distributed evenly across all wells of several immunoSEQ 96-well plates, and each plate was treated as a replicate. Each replicate PCR for unsorted PBMC received approximately 0.3 ug genomic DNA, equal to 25,000 to 30,000 T cell genomes. Genomic DNA from unsorted PBMC was sequenced over ten immunoSEQ deep assay plates. Purified libraries were quantified with a Qubit 3.0 fluorometer, sized on a Bioanalyzer 2100, and re-quantified with the KAPA Library Quantification kit. Each immunoSEQ 96-well plate was sequenced on its own single-read 150-cycle Illumina NextSeq 550 flow cell. Under the source paper's analysis protocol: Because the immunoSEQ output included only junctional sequences and no quality scores, the filtering could not be the same as the filtering used for full-length reads. To assign V/J genes and CDR3, sequences were annotated against IMGT germline references using PyIR, a Python wrapper for IgBLAST v1.9. Reads with weak V/J assignments (E-value above 1e-6), missing CDR3, stop codons, out-of-frame junctions, or ambiguous translated residues were removed. V3J clonotypes were defined by identical inferred V gene, J gene, and CDR3 amino acid sequence. To compute the percentage overlap between repertoires, the number of shared unique clonotypes was divided by the size of the smaller repertoire. Repertoire richness was assessed with RTK rarefaction, the Chao1 estimator, and Recon v2.1 estimates of unobserved clonotypes. This immuneACCESS table, as held by TCRdb, lists in-frame sequences with V and J called but not all clones. Of the missing ones, under half trace to an unresolved V gene in checked studies; the others have no known cause. The D gene and trimming were derived from the DNA, and the V and J assignments and clone size from that table. The sample records some 530,000 clones, almost 80% of which are singletons. Jointly, the top ten make up around 12% of the sample.

The sequence is built from TRBV4-2 and TRBJ2-7; 10 bases in the junction line up with TRBD2. The TCR was taken from a middle-aged woman in good health. Some clones in this sample may be carry-over from other donors' samples. The sample comprised PBMCs. The nucleotides read TGTGCCAGCAGCTACGGGACTAGCGAGACCTACGAGCAGTACTTC. It codes for CASSYGTSETYEQYF.